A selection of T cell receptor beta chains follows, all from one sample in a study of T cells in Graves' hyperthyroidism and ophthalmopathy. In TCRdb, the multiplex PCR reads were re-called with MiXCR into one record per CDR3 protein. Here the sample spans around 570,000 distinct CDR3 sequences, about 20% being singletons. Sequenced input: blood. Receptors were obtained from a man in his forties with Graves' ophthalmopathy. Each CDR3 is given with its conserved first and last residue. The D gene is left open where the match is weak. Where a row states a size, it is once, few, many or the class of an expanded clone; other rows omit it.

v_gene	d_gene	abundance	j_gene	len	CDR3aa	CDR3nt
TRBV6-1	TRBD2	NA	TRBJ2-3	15	CASIGTSGSADTQYF	TGTGCCAGCATCGGGACTAGCGGGAGTGCCGATACGCAGTATTTT
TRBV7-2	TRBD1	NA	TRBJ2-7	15	CASSARTGLTYEQYF	TGTGCCAGCAGCGCCCGGACAGGATTGACCTACGAGCAGTACTTC
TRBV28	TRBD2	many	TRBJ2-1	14	CASSLQLAFDEQFF	TGTGCCAGCAGTTTACAACTAGCGTTCGATGAGCAGTTCTTC
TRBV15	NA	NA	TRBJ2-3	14	CATSRRAFTDTQYF	TGTGCCACCAGCAGGAGGGCGTTCACAGATACGCAGTATTTT
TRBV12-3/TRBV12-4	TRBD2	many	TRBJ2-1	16	CASRYRTSGDYNEQFF	TGTGCCAGCAGATATAGGACTAGCGGGGATTACAATGAGCAGTTCTTC
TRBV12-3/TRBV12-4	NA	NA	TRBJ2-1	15	CASSLAGGGTHSQFF	TGTGCCAGCAGTTTAGCGGGTGGTGGGACCCACTCGCAGTTCTTC
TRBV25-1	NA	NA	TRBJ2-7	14	CTGEEDLRGYEQYF	TGTACCGGCGAGGAGGACCTCCGCGGATACGAGCAGTACTTC
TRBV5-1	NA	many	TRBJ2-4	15	CASSPPRDGKNIQYF	TGCGCCAGCTCACCCCCTCGGGATGGCAAAAACATTCAGTACTTC
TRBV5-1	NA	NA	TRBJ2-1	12	CASTGKGNEQFF	TGCGCCAGCACAGGTAAGGGAAATGAGCAGTTCTTC
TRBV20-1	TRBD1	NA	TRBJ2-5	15	CSAPPRTGGAETQYF	TGCAGTGCTCCGCCCCGGACAGGGGGCGCGGAGACCCAGTACTTC
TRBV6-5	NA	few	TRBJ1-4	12	CASSYRNEKLFF	TGTGCCAGCAGTTACCGGAATGAAAAACTGTTTTTT
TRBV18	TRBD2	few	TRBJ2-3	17	CASSPPILAGFTDTQYF	TGTGCCAGCTCACCACCAATACTAGCGGGATTCACAGATACGCAGTATTTT
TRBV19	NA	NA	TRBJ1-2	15	CASSRNRPNNYGYTF	TGTGCCAGTAGTAGGAACAGACCTAATAACTATGGCTACACCTTC
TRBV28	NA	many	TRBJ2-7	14	CASGFSGRGYEQYF	TGTGCCAGCGGGTTTAGCGGAAGGGGTTACGAGCAGTACTTC
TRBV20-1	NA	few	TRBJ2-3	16	CSAREVARAITDTQYF	TGCAGTGCTAGAGAGGTAGCGAGAGCCATCACAGATACGCAGTATTTT
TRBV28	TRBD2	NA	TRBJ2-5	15	CASSPFLAGGETQYF	TGTGCCAGCAGTCCCTTTCTAGCGGGAGGAGAGACCCAGTACTTC
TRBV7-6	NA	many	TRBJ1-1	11	CASSSGVEAFF	TGTGCCAGCAGCTCTGGGGTTGAAGCTTTCTTT
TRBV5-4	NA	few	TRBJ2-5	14	CASSLLTDQETQYF	TGTGCCAGCAGCCTACTGACAGACCAAGAGACCCAGTACTTC
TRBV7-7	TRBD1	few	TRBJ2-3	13	CASSLNDRATQYF	TGTGCTAGCAGCTTAAACGACAGGGCCACGCAGTATTTT
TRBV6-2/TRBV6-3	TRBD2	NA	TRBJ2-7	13	CASWYASGYEQYF	TGTGCCAGCTGGTATGCTAGCGGGTACGAGCAGTACTTC
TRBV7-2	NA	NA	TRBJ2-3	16	CASSHPRASGTDTQYF	TGTGCCAGCAGCCATCCACGGGCTAGCGGCACAGATACGCAGTATTTT
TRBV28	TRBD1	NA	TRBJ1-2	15	CASSLPVTGVDGYTF	TGTGCCAGCAGTCTCCCCGTGACAGGGGTTGATGGCTACACCTTC
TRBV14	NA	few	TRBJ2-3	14	CASSRGTFTDTQYF	TGTGCCAGCAGCCGAGGGACTTTCACAGATACGCAGTATTTT
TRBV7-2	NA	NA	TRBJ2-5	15	CASSQGGGVQETQYF	TGTGCCAGCAGCCAGGGGGGCGGGGTCCAAGAGACCCAGTACTTC
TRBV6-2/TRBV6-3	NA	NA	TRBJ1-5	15	CASSYEGTSNQPQHF	TGTGCCAGCAGTTACGAGGGAACGAGCAATCAGCCCCAGCATTTT
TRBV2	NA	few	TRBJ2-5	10	CASSVREKYF	TGTGCCAGCAGTGTACGGGAAAAGTACTTC
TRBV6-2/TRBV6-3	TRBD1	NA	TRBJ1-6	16	CASSKQLGQGHSPLHF	TGTGCCAGCAGTAAACAATTAGGACAGGGCCATTCACCCCTCCACTTT
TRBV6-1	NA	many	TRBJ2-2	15	CASSDLPGGTGELFF	TGTGCCAGCAGTGATTTGCCGGGCGGAACCGGGGAGCTGTTTTTT
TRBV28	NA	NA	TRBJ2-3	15	CASRNLGSSTDTQYF	TGTGCCAGCAGGAATCTAGGGTCTAGCACAGATACGCAGTATTTT
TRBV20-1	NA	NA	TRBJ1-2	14	CSARDPRGNYGYTF	TGCAGTGCTAGGGACCCGAGGGGAAACTATGGCTACACCTTC
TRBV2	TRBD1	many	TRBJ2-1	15	CASSEQGESYNEQFF	TGTGCCAGCAGCGAACAGGGGGAGTCCTACAATGAGCAGTTCTTC
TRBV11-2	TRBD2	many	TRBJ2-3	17	CASSSRLAGGGTDTQYF	TGTGCCAGCAGCTCCCGTTTAGCGGGAGGAGGAACAGATACGCAGTATTTT
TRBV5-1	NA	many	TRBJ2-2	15	CASSLLGTFTGELFF	TGCGCCAGCAGCTTGTTAGGGACATTCACCGGGGAGCTGTTTTTT
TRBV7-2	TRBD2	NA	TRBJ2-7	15	CASSVLAGGLYEQYF	TGTGCCAGCAGCGTACTAGCGGGAGGCCTATACGAGCAGTACTTC
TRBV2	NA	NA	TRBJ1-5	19	CASNGLNSPGGDGNQPQHF	TGTGCCAGCAACGGTTTGAACAGTCCAGGAGGTGATGGCAATCAGCCCCAGCATTTT
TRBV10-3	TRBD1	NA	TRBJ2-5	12	CAIGTGRETQYF	TGTGCCATTGGGACAGGGAGGGAGACCCAGTACTTC
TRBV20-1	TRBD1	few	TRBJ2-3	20	CSARAPLAQTGPSSTDTQYF	TGCAGTGCTAGAGCACCTCTTGCGCAGACAGGGCCCTCTAGCACAGATACGCAGTATTTT
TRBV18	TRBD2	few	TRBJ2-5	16	CASSGTSGGLLETQYF	TGTGCCAGCTCAGGAACTAGCGGGGGCCTCCTTGAGACCCAGTACTTC
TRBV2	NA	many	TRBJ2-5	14	CASSDEGWQETQYF	TGTGCCAGCAGTGACGAGGGGTGGCAAGAGACCCAGTACTTC
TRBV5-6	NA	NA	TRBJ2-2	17	CASSPHLTGTYTGELFF	TGTGCCAGCAGCCCCCATTTGACAGGGACTTACACCGGGGAGCTGTTTTTT
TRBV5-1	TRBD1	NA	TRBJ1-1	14	CASSFTGGDTEAFF	TGCGCCAGCAGCTTCACAGGGGGGGACACTGAAGCTTTCTTT
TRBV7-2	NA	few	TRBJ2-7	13	CASSSRTQSEQYF	TGTGCCAGCAGCTCGAGGACACAAAGCGAGCAGTACTTC
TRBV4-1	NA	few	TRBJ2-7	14	CASSHRSSSYEQYF	TGCGCCAGCAGCCATAGATCCTCGAGCTACGAGCAGTACTTC
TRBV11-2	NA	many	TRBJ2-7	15	CASSEGGGQGYEQYF	TGTGCCAGCAGCGAAGGAGGAGGTCAGGGTTACGAGCAGTACTTC
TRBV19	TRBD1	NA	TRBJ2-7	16	CASSNFGRTGVYEQYF	TGTGCCAGTAGTAATTTTGGCCGGACAGGAGTATACGAGCAGTACTTC
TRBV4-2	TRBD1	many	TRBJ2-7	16	CASSQGDRGVSYEQYF	TGTGCCAGCAGCCAAGGGGACAGGGGGGTCTCCTACGAGCAGTACTTC
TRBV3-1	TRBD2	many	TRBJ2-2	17	CASSLVAGGPNTGELFF	TGTGCCAGCAGCCTTGTAGCGGGAGGGCCGAACACCGGGGAGCTGTTTTTT
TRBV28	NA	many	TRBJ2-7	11	CASSFSHEQYF	TGTGCCAGCAGTTTTTCCCACGAGCAGTACTTC
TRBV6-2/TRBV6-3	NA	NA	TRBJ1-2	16	CASRLTGFGGTYGYTF	TGTGCCAGCAGGCTAACAGGATTTGGAGGTACCTATGGCTACACCTTC
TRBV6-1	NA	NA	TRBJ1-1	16	CASSYFPHRVLTEAFF	TGTGCCAGCAGTTATTTCCCCCACAGGGTACTAACTGAAGCTTTCTTT
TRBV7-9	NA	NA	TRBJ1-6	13	CASSPRQISPLHF	TGTGCCAGCAGCCCCCGACAGATATCACCCCTCCACTTT
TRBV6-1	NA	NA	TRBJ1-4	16	CAISAPGGQGIEKLFF	TGTGCCATCAGTGCCCCTGGGGGGCAGGGAATTGAAAAACTGTTTTTT
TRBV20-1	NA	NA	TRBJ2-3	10	CSAAGDTQYF	TGCAGTGCTGCCGGAGATACGCAGTATTTT
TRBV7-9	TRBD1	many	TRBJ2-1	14	CASSFQGVHNEQFF	TGTGCCAGCAGCTTTCAGGGGGTGCACAATGAGCAGTTCTTC
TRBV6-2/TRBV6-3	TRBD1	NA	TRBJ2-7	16	CASSPAARTGTYEQYF	TGTGCCAGCAGTCCCGCGGCCCGGACAGGGACCTACGAGCAGTACTTC